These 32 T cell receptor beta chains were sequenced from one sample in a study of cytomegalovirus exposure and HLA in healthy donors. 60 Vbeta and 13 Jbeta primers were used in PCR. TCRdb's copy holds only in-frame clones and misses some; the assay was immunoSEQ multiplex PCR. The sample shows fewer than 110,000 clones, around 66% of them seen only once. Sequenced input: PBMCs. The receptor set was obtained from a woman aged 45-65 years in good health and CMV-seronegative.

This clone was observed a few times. CDR3 protein: CASSQWGGYTF. DNA for the CDR3: TGCGCCAGCAGTCAGTGGGGCGGCTACACCTTC. This chain links TRBV4-1 with TRBJ1-2; the D gene is possibly TRBD1 (5 bases). The CDR3 has 11 residues. Germline CDR1 reads MGHRA; CDR2 reads YSYEKL. Deletions cut 6 bases from V and 8 bases from J, with 10 bases between.

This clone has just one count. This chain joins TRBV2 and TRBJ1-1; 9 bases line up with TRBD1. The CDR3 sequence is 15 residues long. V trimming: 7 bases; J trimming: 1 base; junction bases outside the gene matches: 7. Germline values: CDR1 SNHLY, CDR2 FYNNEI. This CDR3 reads CASNGQGLPNTEAFF. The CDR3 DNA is TGTGCCAGCAACGGACAGGGGCTGCCGAACACTGAAGCTTTCTTT.

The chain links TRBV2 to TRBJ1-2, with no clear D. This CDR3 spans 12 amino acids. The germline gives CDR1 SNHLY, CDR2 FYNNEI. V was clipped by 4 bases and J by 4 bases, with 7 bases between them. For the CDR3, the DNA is TGTGCCAGCAGTGTAGAGTTCTATGGCTACACCTTC. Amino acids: CASSVEFYGYTF.

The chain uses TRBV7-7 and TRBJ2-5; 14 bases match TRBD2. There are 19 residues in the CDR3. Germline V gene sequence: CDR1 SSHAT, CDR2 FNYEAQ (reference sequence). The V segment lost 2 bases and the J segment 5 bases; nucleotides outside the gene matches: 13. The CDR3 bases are TGTGCCAGCAGCTTAAATTTGGGGACTAGCGGGAGTCGGGAGGAGACCCAGTACTTC. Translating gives CASSLNLGTSGSREETQYF.

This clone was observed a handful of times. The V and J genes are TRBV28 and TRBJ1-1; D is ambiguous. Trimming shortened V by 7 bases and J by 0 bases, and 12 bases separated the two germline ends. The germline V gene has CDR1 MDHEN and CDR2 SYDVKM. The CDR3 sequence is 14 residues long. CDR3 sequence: CASTYRRVNTEAFF. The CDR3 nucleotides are TGTGCCAGCACCTACCGCCGGGTGAACACTGAAGCTTTCTTT.

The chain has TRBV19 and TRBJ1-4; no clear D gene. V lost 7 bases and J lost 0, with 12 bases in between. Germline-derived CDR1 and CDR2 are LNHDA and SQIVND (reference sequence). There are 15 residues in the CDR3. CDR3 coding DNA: TGTGCCAGTAAGAAACAGCCTGCAACTAATGAAAAACTGTTTTTT. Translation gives CASKKQPATNEKLFF.

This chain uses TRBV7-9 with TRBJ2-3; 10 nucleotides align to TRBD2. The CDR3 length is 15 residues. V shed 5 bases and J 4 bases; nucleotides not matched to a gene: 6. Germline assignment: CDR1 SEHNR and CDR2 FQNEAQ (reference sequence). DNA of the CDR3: TGTGCCAGCAGCACGGGACTAGCGCAAGCAGATACGCAGTATTTT. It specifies CASSTGLAQADTQYF.

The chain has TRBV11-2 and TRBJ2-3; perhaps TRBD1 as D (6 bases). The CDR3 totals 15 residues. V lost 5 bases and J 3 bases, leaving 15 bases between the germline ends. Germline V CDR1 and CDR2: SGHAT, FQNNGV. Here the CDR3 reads CASSHGQIETDTQYF. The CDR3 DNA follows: TGTGCCAGCAGCCATGGACAGATTGAGACAGATACGCAGTATTTT.

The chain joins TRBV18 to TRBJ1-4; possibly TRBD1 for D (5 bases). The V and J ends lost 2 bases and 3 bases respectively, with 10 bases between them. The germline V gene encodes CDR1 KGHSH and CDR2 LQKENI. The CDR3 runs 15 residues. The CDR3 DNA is TGTGCCAGCTCACCAGGGGCGCAACCTAATGAAAAACTGTTTTTT. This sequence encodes CASSPGAQPNEKLFF.

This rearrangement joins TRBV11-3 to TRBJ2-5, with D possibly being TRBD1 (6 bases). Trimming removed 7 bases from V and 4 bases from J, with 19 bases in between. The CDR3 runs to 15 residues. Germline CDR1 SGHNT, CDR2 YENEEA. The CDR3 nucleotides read TGTGCCAGCAACAACCCAGGGGTGAAGGGAGAGACCCAGTACTTC. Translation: CASNNPGVKGETQYF.

CDR3 protein: CASSYSAGGGGNTIYF. As DNA, the CDR3 is TGTGCCAGCAGTTACTCGGCAGGGGGCGGAGGAAACACCATATATTTT. The genes are TRBV6-6 and TRBJ1-3; 8 positions agree with TRBD1. With V trimmed by 0 bases and J by 4 bases, 5 bases remained unmatched. The germline V gene has CDR1 MNHNY and CDR2 SVGAGI (reference sequence). This CDR3 is 16 amino acids long.

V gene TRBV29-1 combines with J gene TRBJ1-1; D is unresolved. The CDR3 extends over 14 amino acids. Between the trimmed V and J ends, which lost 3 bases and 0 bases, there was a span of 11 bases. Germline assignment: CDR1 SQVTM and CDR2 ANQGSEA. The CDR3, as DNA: TGCAGCGTTGAGGGCAGAATTATGAACACTGAAGCTTTCTTT. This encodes CSVEGRIMNTEAFF.

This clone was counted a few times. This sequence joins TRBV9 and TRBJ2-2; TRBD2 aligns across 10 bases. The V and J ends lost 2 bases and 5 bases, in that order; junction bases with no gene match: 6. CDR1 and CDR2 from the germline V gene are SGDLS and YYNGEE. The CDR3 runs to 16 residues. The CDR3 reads CASSVRSGGATGELFF. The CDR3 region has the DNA TGTGCCAGCAGCGTGAGGAGCGGGGGGGCAACCGGGGAGCTGTTTTTT.

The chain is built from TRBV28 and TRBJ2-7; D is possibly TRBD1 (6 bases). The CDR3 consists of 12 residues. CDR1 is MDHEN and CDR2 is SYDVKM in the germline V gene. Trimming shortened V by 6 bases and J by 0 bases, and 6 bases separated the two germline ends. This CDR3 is CASRTGSYEQYF. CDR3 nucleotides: TGTGCCAGCAGGACAGGCTCCTACGAGCAGTACTTC.

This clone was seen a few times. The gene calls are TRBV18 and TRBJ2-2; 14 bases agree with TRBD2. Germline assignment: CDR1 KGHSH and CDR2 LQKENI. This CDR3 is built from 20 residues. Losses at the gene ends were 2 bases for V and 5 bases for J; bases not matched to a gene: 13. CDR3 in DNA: TGTGCCAGCTCACCAATTCACTCATCGGGACTAGCGGGAGTTACCGGGGAGCTGTTTTTT. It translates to CASSPIHSSGLAGVTGELFF.

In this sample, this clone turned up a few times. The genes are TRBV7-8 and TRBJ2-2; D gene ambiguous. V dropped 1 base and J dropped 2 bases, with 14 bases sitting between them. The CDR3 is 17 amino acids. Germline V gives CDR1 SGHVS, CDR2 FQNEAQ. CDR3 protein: CASSLGYRRVNTGELFF. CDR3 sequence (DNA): TGTGCCAGCAGCTTAGGGTATCGACGGGTTAACACCGGGGAGCTGTTTTTT.

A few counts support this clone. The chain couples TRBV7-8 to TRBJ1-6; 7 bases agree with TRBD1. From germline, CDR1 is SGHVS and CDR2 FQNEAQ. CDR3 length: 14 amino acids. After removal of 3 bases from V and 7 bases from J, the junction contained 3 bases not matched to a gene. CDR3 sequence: CASSLQGGNSPLHF. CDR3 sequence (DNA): TGTGCCAGCAGCTTGCAGGGGGGAAATTCACCCCTCCACTTT.

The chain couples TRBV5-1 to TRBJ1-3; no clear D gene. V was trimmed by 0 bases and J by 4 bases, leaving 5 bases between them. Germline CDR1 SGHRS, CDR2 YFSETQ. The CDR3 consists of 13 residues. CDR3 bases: TGCGCCAGCAGCTTGGGTACAGGAAACACCATATATTTT. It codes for CASSLGTGNTIYF.

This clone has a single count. The CDR3 DNA reads as TGTGCCAGCAGCGGTAATAGCAATCAGCCCCAGCATTTT. This translates into CASSGNSNQPQHF. J is TRBJ1-5 and V is TRBV6-1, with no clear D. CDR1 is MNHNS and CDR2 is SASEGT in the germline V gene. The CDR3 loop spans 13 amino acids. V lost 6 bases to trimming and J lost 0 bases, with 6 bases between them.

This CDR3 reads CASSLTNTGGSFNEQFF. CDR3 nucleotides: TGCGCCAGCAGCTTGACCAATACAGGGGGCAGCTTCAATGAGCAGTTCTTC. This sequence joins TRBV5-1 and TRBJ2-1; 9 bases align to TRBD1. The germline V gene encodes CDR1 SGHRS and CDR2 YFSETQ. Trimming cost V 1 base and J 6 bases; bases outside gene matches: 11. This CDR3 contains 17 residues.

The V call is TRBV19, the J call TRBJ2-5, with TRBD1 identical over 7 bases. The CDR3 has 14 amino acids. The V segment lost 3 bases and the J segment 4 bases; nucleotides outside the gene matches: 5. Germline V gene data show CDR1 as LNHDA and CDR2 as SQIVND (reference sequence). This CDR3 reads CASSISTGAETQYF. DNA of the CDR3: TGTGCCAGTAGTATTAGCACAGGGGCAGAGACCCAGTACTTC. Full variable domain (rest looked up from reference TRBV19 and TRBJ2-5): DGGITQSPKYLFRKEGQNVTLSCEQNLNHDAMYWYRQDPGQGLRLIYYSQIVNDFQKGDIAEGYSVSREKKESFPLTVTSAQKNPTAFYLCASSISTGAETQYFGPGTRLLVL.

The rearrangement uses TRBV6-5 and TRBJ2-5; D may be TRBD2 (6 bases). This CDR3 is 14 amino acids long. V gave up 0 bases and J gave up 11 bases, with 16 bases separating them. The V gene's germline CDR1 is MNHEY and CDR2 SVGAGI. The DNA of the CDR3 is TGTGCCAGCAGTTACTCGACTAGTCCGGGTGAGCAGTACTTC. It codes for CASSYSTSPGEQYF.

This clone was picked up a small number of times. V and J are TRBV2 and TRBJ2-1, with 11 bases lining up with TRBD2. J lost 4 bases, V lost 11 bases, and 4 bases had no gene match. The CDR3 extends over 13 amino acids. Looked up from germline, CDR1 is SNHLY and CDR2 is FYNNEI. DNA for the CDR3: TGTGCCGGGGGACTAGCGGAATACAATGAGCAGTTCTTC. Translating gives CAGGLAEYNEQFF.

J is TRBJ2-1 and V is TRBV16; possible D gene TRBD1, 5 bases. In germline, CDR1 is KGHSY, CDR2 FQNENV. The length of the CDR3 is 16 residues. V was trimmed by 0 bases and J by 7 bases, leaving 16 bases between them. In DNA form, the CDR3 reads TGTGCCAGCAGCCAATCAGTTGTGGGGCTAGGGAATGAGCAGTTCTTC. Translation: CASSQSVVGLGNEQFF.

DNA of the CDR3: TGCGCCAGCGGGACAGGGGTCGATGGCTACACCTTC. It codes for CASGTGVDGYTF. The chain combines TRBV5-1 with TRBJ1-2, with 10 bases matching TRBD1. V shed 7 bases and J 6 bases; nucleotides not matched to a gene: 3. This CDR3 is built from 12 residues. In germline, CDR1 is SGHRS, CDR2 YFSETQ.

CDR3 sequence: CASSIQAGSPLHF. DNA of the CDR3: TGTGCCAGCAGCATACAGGCAGGGTCACCCCTCCACTTT. The chain joins TRBV11-2 to TRBJ1-6; D might be TRBD1 (5 bases). Germline lookup yields CDR1 SGHAT and CDR2 FQNNGV. The V end was cut by 5 bases, the J end by 10 bases, with 12 bases between. The CDR3 has 13 amino acids.

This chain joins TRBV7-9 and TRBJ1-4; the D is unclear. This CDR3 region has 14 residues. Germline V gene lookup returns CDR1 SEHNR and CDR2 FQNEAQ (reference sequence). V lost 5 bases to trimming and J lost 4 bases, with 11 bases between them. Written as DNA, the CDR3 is TGTGCCAGCAGCACCGACACTGTTAATGAAAAACTGTTTTTT. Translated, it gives CASSTDTVNEKLFF.

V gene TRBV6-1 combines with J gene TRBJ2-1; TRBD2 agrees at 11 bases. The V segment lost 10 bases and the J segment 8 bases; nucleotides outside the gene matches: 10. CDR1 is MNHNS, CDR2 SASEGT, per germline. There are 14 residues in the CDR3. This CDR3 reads CAILLAGVGDEQFF. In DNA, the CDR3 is TGTGCCATACTACTAGCGGGAGTTGGAGATGAGCAGTTCTTC.

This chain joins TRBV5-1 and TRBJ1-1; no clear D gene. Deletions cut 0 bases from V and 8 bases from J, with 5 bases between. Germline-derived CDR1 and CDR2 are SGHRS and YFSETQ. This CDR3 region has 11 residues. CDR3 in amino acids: CASSLGREAFF. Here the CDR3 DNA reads TGCGCCAGCAGCTTGGGCAGGGAAGCTTTCTTT. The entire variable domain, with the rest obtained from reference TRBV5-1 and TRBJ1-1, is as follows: KAGVTQTPRYLIKTRGQQVTLSCSPISGHRSVSWYQQTPGQGLQFLFEYFSETQRNKGNFPGRFSGRQFSNSRSEMNVSTLELGDSALYLCASSLGREAFFGQGTRLTVV.

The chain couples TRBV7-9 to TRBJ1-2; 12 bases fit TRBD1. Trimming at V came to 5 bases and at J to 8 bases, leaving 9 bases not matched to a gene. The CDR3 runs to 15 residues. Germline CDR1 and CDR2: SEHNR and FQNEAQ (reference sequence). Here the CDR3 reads CASSQSGTGGKGYTF. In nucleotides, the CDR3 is TGTGCCAGCAGCCAATCCGGGACAGGGGGCAAGGGCTACACCTTC.

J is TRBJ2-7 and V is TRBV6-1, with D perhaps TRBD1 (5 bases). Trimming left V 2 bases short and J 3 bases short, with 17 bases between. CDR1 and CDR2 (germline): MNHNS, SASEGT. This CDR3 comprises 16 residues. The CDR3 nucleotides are TGTGCCAGCAGTGAATCCGCCACCTCCGGACACTACGAGCAGTACTTC. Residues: CASSESATSGHYEQYF.

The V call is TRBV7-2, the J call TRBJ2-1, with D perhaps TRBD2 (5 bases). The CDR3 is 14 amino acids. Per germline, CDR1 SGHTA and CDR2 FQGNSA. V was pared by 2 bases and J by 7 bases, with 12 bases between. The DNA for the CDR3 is TGTGCCAGCAGCTTATCTAGCTTCGGGAATGAGCAGTTCTTC. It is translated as CASSLSSFGNEQFF.